These 13 T cell receptor beta chains originate from one sample sequenced in a study of read filtering for tumor transcriptome and immune sequencing. Molecular barcoded adaptors covering alpha/delta and beta/gamma chains were used on roughly 400 ng RNA. TCRdb used MiXCR to reprocess the reads, holding one entry per CDR3 protein. The sample records over 25,000 distinct CDR3 sequences, under 15% being singletons. Source material: a population of CD138-negative cells sorted from bone marrow. Source of these receptors: a donor aged 40 or older with multiple myeloma.

This clonotype was seen repeatedly, ten times or more. The chain links TRBV2 to TRBJ1-5; D is uncertain. Germline loops: CDR1 SNHLY, CDR2 FYNNEI. This CDR3 has 14 amino acids. Trimming cost V 3 bases and J 0 bases, with 6 bases left between them. CDR3 protein: CASSDRPSNQPQHF. The CDR3 nucleotides are TGTGCCAGCAGTGACAGGCCTAGCAATCAGCCCCAGCATTTT.

Ten or more counts support this clonotype. The V gene is TRBV7-9, the J gene TRBJ2-3; D remains ambiguous. The CDR3 runs to 14 residues. V was clipped by 5 bases and J by 0 bases, with 9 bases between them. Germline CDR1 SEHNR, CDR2 FQNEAQ (reference sequence). CDR3 DNA sequence: TGTGCCAGCAGCCCACTTATTAGCACAGATACGCAGTATTTT. It codes for CASSPLISTDTQYF.

Concerning this clonotype itself: One end of the junction is discordant with germline, which a read error may explain. CDR3 amino acids: CATSREEENTMYF. In DNA form, the CDR3 reads TGTGCCACCAGCAGAGAAGAGGAGAACACCATGTATTTT. The gene calls are TRBV15 and TRBJ1-3; D call uncertain. Germline-derived CDR1 and CDR2 are LNHNV and YYDKDF (reference sequence). The CDR3 consists of 13 residues.

This clonotype was picked up many times. The chain carries TRBV5-1 and TRBJ2-1; 11 bases are shared with TRBD2. Looked up from germline, CDR1 is SGHRS and CDR2 is YFSETQ. J gave up 2 bases and V 4 bases, and 2 bases lay outside the gene matches. This CDR3 is 15 amino acids long. The CDR3 is CASSAGLAAYNEQFF. The DNA of the CDR3 is TGCGCCAGCAGCGCGGGACTAGCGGCCTACAATGAGCAGTTCTTC.

This clonotype appeared many times. The J gene is TRBJ2-1, the V gene TRBV18, with D uncertain. The CDR3 runs 12 residues. V lost 3 bases and J 9 bases, leaving 9 bases between the germline ends. Germline V CDR1 and CDR2: KGHSH, LQKENI. The CDR3 sequence: CASSPMTGEQFF. The CDR3 nucleotides are TGTGCCAGCTCACCCATGACTGGTGAGCAGTTCTTC.

A note on this clonotype: A much larger clone differs by one base, so this may be a read error. CDR3 DNA sequence: TGTGCCAGCAGCTTAGTGTCCAGTATCGTCAGCTACGAGCAGTACTTC. Translation gives CASSLVSSIVSYEQYF. The chain couples TRBV11-2 to TRBJ2-7; D remains unclear. CDR3 length equals 16 residues. The V gene's germline CDR1 is SGHAT and CDR2 FQNNGV. The V and J ends lost 1 base and 3 bases respectively, with 16 bases between them.

This clonotype was counted ten times or more. A much larger clone sits a single nucleotide away, making a read error possible. The conserved phenylalanine or tryptophan normally closing the CDR3 is absent here, so this likely arose from a read error. The genes are TRBV6-1 and TRBJ2-1; 10 nucleotides agree with TRBD2. The germline gives CDR1 MNHNS, CDR2 SASEGT. J lost 5 bases, V lost 6 bases, and 7 bases had no gene match. CDR3 length: 15 residues. The CDR3 is CASRLAGGPNNEQFL. As DNA, the CDR3 is TGTGCCAGCAGGTTAGCGGGAGGCCCAAACAATGAGCAGTTCCTC.

This clonotype has at least ten counts. The rearrangement links TRBV29-1 to TRBJ2-5; TRBD1 agrees at 7 bases. The CDR3 has 13 residues. V trimming: 1 base; J trimming: 5 bases; junction bases outside the gene matches: 4. Germline V gene lookup returns CDR1 SQVTM and CDR2 ANQGSEA. The CDR3 DNA reads as TGCAGCGTTGAAGGAGGGGGCTGGGAGACCCAGTACTTC. Translated, it gives CSVEGGGWETQYF.

This sequence joins TRBV19 and TRBJ2-1; D assignment may be TRBD1 or TRBD2 (5 bases each). The germline CDR1 and CDR2 sequences are LNHDA and SQIVND (reference sequence). Trimming left V 3 bases short and J 6 bases short, with 12 bases between. The CDR3 is 14 amino acids. The CDR3 DNA reads TGTGCCAGTAGTATTAAGGGACGGAGCAATGAGCAGTTCTTC. Its protein product is CASSIKGRSNEQFF. Full variable domain (rest looked up from reference TRBV19 and TRBJ2-1): DGGITQSPKYLFRKEGQNVTLSCEQNLNHDAMYWYRQDPGQGLRLIYYSQIVNDFQKGDIAEGYSVSREKKESFPLTVTSAQKNPTAFYLCASSIKGRSNEQFFGPGTRLTVL.

This clonotype has ten or more counts. The J gene is TRBJ2-7, the V gene TRBV27; a weak D match, TRBD2 (6 bases). Between the trimmed V and J ends, which lost 7 bases and 3 bases, there was a span of 16 bases. From germline, CDR1 is MNHEY and CDR2 SMNVEV (reference sequence). CDR3 size: 14 residues. In DNA form, the CDR3 reads TGTGCCAGCAAGATCGGGGGTGGAGGCTACGAGCAGTACTTC. This codes for CASKIGGGGYEQYF.

This clonotype was seen at least ten times. This chain uses TRBV5-5 with TRBJ2-7, with 12 bases that match TRBD2. The CDR3 spans 15 residues. Germline V lookup: CDR1 SGHKS, CDR2 YYEKEE (reference sequence). V shed 3 bases and J 7 bases; nucleotides not matched to a gene: 8. The CDR3 DNA is TGTGCCAGCAGCTCCAGACTAGCGGGAGATGGGGAGCAGTACTTC. Residues: CASSSRLAGDGEQYF. Supplemented by reference TRBV5-5 and TRBJ2-7, the full variable domain reads DAGVTQSPTHLIKTRGQQVTLRCSPISGHKSVSWYQQVLGQGPQFIFQYYEKEERGRGNFPDRFSARQFPNYSSELNVNALLLGDSALYLCASSSRLAGDGEQYFGPGTRLTVT.

Worth noting for this clonotype: A much more abundant neighbour one base away suggests this may be a read error. The CDR3 DNA follows: TGTGCCAGATCAGCAACAGGGGCCTCCTACGAGCAGTACTTC. Residues: CARSATGASYEQYF. The chain links TRBV18 to TRBJ2-7, with 7 nucleotides matching TRBD1. Germline loops: CDR1 KGHSH, CDR2 LQKENI. The CDR3 sequence is 14 residues long. Losses at the gene ends were 9 bases for V and 0 bases for J; bases not matched to a gene: 8.

For this clonotype: This may be a read error: a much more frequent sequence differs by one nucleotide. V usage is TRBV7-2 and J usage is TRBJ2-7; D remains unclear. The CDR3 loop spans 14 amino acids. The germline V gene encodes CDR1 SGHTA and CDR2 FQGNSA. CDR3 residues: CASSLMGGSYERYF. The CDR3 DNA sequence: TGTGCCAGCAGCTTAATGGGCGGCTCCTACGAGCGGTACTTC. Supplemented by reference TRBV7-2 and TRBJ2-7, the full variable domain reads GAGVSQSPSNKVTEKGKDVELRCDPISGHTALYWYRQSLGQGLEFLIYFQGNSAPDKSGLPSDRFSAERTGGSVSTLTIQRTQQEDSAVYLCASSLMGGSYERYFGPGTRLTVT.